Sequencing of this TCR beta chain was carried out in a study of OX40 agonist ivuxolimab in advanced cancers. V dropped 10 bases and J dropped 8; count of bases not matched to a gene: 16. The germline gives CDR1 MNHNS, CDR2 SASEGT. The CDR3 has 15 amino acids. Sequencing was performed with immunoSEQ multiplex PCR; in TCRdb, only in-frame clones are kept and a portion is missing. The sample records approximately 32,000 clones, roughly nine tenths being singletons. V usage is TRBV6-1 and J usage is TRBJ1-1, with TRBD1 identical over 10 bases. The sequencing here drew on CD4+ or CD8+ T cells sorted from blood, taken in a trial of the OX40 agonist ivuxolimab. The clonotype comes from an adult with an advanced solid tumor such as melanoma, head and neck, liver or kidney cancer. CDR3: CATAEPTGTGDEAFF. CDR3 sequence (DNA): TGTGCCACGGCAGAACCTACCGGGACAGGGGACGAAGCTTTCTTT.